Given below is one T cell receptor (beta chain) in context. Its target is not known. Germline V gene lookup returns CDR1 LGHNA and CDR2 YSLEER. Between the trimmed V and J ends, which lost 0 bases and 7 bases, there was a span of 13 bases. CDR3 size: 16 residues. Only in-frame clones appear in the TCRdb table, and some are missing; sequencing was by immunoSEQ multiplex PCR. Seen here are approximately 70,000 clones, around 89% observed once, and the top ten hold over 8%. This specimen comes from a study of T cell responses to AZD1222 COVID-19 vaccine. Findings and limits, study-wide: Repertoires were collected only later (after the peak T cell response had occurred). Possibly, clonal diversity was underestimated; donors were largely white British and included more females.

The rearrangement links TRBV4-3 to TRBJ1-6; D is unresolved. The sequence was collected from an adult who received the MenACWY meningococcal vaccine as a control. Sequenced material: peripheral blood, taken 28 days after the second dose of the MenACWY control vaccine. The CDR3 loop is CASSQDVGSWNSPLHF. The CDR3, as DNA: TGCGCCAGCAGCCAAGATGTCGGTAGTTGGAATTCACCCCTCCACTTT.